A single sample gave rise to the 3 T cell receptor beta chains below, sequenced in a study of blood T cell repertoires in COVID-19. Sequencing used immunoSEQ multiplex PCR; TCRdb keeps in-frame clones, though not all of them. The sample includes 150,000 to 200,000 clones, around 89% seen only once; the top ten take 2% to 2.5%. The source material was peripheral blood. The receptors were gathered from a man aged 50-59 years who had recovered from COVID-19.

The chain links TRBV6-5 to TRBJ1-1; no clear D. The CDR3 covers 14 residues. V lost 6 bases to trimming and J lost 1 base, with 12 bases between them. Germline V gives CDR1 MNHEY, CDR2 SVGAGI. CDR3 region: CASRYGGQNTEAFF. The DNA of the CDR3 is TGTGCCAGCAGGTATGGAGGGCAGAACACTGAAGCTTTCTTT.

The chain joins TRBV11-2 to TRBJ2-7; possible D gene TRBD1, 8 bases. The germline V gene encodes CDR1 SGHAT and CDR2 FQNNGV. Trimming pared 6 bases from V and 5 bases from J, leaving 14 bases between. CDR3 size: 13 residues. The CDR3 here is CASSQQGGNEQYF. The CDR3 DNA is TGTGCCAGCAGTCAACAGGGGGGGAACGAGCAGTACTTC.

The chain carries TRBV7-9 and TRBJ2-6, with TRBD1 matching 12 bases. The CDR3 sequence is 17 residues long. Germline V lookup: CDR1 SEHNR, CDR2 FQNEAQ (reference sequence). The V and J ends lost 5 bases and 4 bases, in that order; junction bases with no gene match: 6. CDR3 nucleotides: TGTGCCAGCAGCCGGGACAGGGGGCGATCGGGGGCCAACGTCCTGACTTTC. The encoded protein is CASSRDRGRSGANVLTF.